This TCR beta chain was captured by sequencing in a study of regulatory T cells (dated by TCRdb to between 2017 and 2018). For the wider study: The study compared T-cell receptor beta repertoires of sorted regulatory, conventional CD4+ and CD8+ T cells between CD3G-deficient patients and healthy controls.

In the case of this clone: Its antigen target is currently unknown. Base-call qualities are not available, and no considerably larger clone is one nucleotide away.

Overall results and qualifications from the work: Repertoires from patients had restricted unique TRB V-J pairs and skewed V and J gene usage, with the strongest effect in regulatory T cells. Conventional CD4+ T cells from CD3G-deficient patients were enriched for hydrophobic residues at CDR3 positions 6 and 7, suggesting more self-reactive specificities.

Cut back by 6 bases and 7 bases, the V and J ends lie 10 bases apart. In the germline V gene, CDR1 corresponds to MNHGY and CDR2 to SVAAGI. The CDR3 holds 13 amino acids from the cysteine to the phenylalanine. The CDR3 DNA has 39 bases and is translated from base 1. For the multiplex PCR, 52 forward TRBV primers and 13 reverse TRBJ primers were used, and amplification bias was corrected with both assay-based and computational methods. Rearranged TRB loci were amplified from genomic DNA by multiplex PCR within the immunoSEQ assay. Sequencing of the TRB amplicons was done on an Illumina HiSeq platform. As for the original processing: Raw sequences were error-filtered and aligned to reference gene sequences by custom algorithms, then analyzed with the immunoSEQ online tools. Productive and nonproductive TRB rearrangement frequencies were evaluated among both unique and total sequences. Assessment of potential self-reactivity relied on the hydrophobicity of positions 6 and 7 in the TRB CDR3, along with their amino acid composition. Prism software was used to run t tests, Mann-Whitney tests or two-way ANOVA for comparisons between groups. Drawn from immuneACCESS, this table holds only the in-frame rearrangements with V and J called that TCRdb kept. Clones are partly lost; checked studies trace under half to an unresolved V gene and leave the rest unexplained. V and J calls and clone size come straight from that table; D and trimming were deduced from the DNA. This sample has almost 30,000 clones in its table, and 85% to 95% of those were observed once. The leading ten clones occupy roughly 1.6% of the sample.

Evidence of autoimmunity was found in all CD3G-deficient patients, and more severe autoimmunity was observed in two of the patients. Patients were tested at ages ranging from 2 to 39 years, and reduced naive and increased memory CD4+ and CD8+ T-cell proportions were found in the patients. CD4+ cells were FACS-sorted into CD25-high CD127-low regulatory T cells and CD25-low CD127-high conventional CD4+ T cells. The patient group comprised a handful of individuals with CD3G deficiency. An international network of physicians across the United States, Europe and Asia provided the patient samples and clinical data. Ficoll density separation was used to isolate peripheral blood mononuclear cells.

The sample taken for sequencing was conventional CD4+ T cells sorted from blood. The V and J segments used are TRBV6-9 and TRBJ1-6, with no D gene named confidently. The TCR sequence derives from a person aged 18 to 30 with CD3G deficiency. CDR3 reads: CASSQSENSPLHF. The sequence in DNA is TGTGCCAGCAGCCAGTCGGAGAATTCACCCCTCCACTTT.